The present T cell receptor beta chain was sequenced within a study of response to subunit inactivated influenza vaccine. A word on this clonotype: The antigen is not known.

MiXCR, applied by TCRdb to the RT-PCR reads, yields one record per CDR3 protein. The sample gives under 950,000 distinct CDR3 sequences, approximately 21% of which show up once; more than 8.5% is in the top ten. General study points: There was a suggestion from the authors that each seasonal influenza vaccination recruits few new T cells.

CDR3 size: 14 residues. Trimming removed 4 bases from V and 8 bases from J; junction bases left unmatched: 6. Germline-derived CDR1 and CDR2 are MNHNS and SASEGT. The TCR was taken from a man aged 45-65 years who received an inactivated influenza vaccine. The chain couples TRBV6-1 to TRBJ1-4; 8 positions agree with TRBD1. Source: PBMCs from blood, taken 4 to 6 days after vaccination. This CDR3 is CASSGQGRREKLFF. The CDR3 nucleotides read TGTGCCAGCAGTGGACAGGGGAGGAGAGAAAAACTGTTTTTT.